This TCR beta chain is from a study of human T cells and chemical hapten exposure. Study details: Mostly female, the patients presented with alopecia areata, totalis or universalis. Whole-study results and caveats: Among expanded TCRs, significantly more large CDR3 similarity clusters formed than among controls.

Each CDR3 protein gets one entry after TCRdb re-called the RACE reads with MiXCR. The table lists roughly 32,000 distinct CDR3 sequences, approximately 6% of them singletons, with 4.5% to 6.5% in the top ten. The length of the CDR3 is 13 residues. Germline CDR1 reads SGHNT; CDR2 reads YENEEA. The junction had 1 base not matched to a gene; V was cut back by 4 bases and J by 4 bases. The sample's time point: patch test 3, about 24 weeks after DPC sensitization. Treatment in this sample: therapeutic diphenylcyclopropenone sensitization with weekly scalp DPC. The starting material, unfractionated whole blood, was used for total RNA extraction. This clonotype was recorded at least ten times. The antigen remains unidentified.

The sample in question was whole blood, obtained in connection with sensitization to the hapten diphenylcyclopropenone (DPC). This sequence was found in a man aged 30 to 39 with alopecia areata. Some clones in this sample may be carry-over from other donors' samples. V and J are TRBV11-3 and TRBJ1-1; 9 bases line up with TRBD1. CDR3 sequence: CASSSGQGTEAFF. Written as DNA, the CDR3 is TGTGCCAGCAGCTCGGGACAGGGCACTGAAGCTTTCTTT.